This T cell receptor beta chain stems from a study of blood T cell repertoires in COVID-19. Here immunoSEQ multiplex PCR was the method, and the copy in TCRdb shows in-frame clones only, minus some. The table shows 220,000 or so clones, with around 89% occurring only once. Sequencing input: PBMCs or T cells enriched from blood (not recorded which). The receptor was isolated from a young man who had been exposed to COVID-19.

CDR3: CASSPQAYTEAFF. The DNA for the CDR3 is TGTGCCAGCAGCCCCCAGGCGTACACTGAAGCTTTCTTT. The V call is TRBV3-1 (or the pseudogene TRBV3-2), the J call TRBJ1-1; no clear D. V dropped 4 bases and J dropped 3 bases, with 9 bases sitting between them. This CDR3 contains 13 residues. CDR1 and CDR2 (germline): LGHDT, YNNKEL (reference sequence).